A single sample is the source of the 14 T cell receptor beta chains below, sequenced in a study of CD8 T cells in ankylosing spondylitis. Their antigens remain unidentified. TCRdb independently ran MiXCR on the 5' RACE reads; one entry per CDR3 protein. The sample lists some 800,000 distinct CDR3 sequences, 12% occurring once. The study, taken as a whole, reports: Characteristic, it appeared, of ankylosing spondylitis blood was a TCR beta motif of several highly homologous variants.

The sample comprised blood, either unsorted or a sorted T cell fraction (not recorded which). The origin of the receptors is a male donor with ankylosing spondylitis.

The genes are TRBV6-2 or TRBV6-3 and TRBJ1-2; D gene unclear. Germline CDR1 is MNHEY and CDR2 is SVGEGT. V lost 2 bases, J lost 3 bases, and 13 bases lay in between. The CDR3 runs 15 residues. The CDR3 spells CASSYVLGGDYGYTF. In DNA form, the CDR3 reads TGTGCCAGCAGTTACGTCCTAGGTGGGGACTATGGCTACACCTTC.

Written as DNA, the CDR3 is TGCGCCAGCAGCCAAGAGGGGACAGGGGTTTTGGCAGATACGCAGTATTTT. It codes for CASSQEGTGVLADTQYF. The rearrangement joins TRBV4-3 to TRBJ2-3, with 10 bases lining up with TRBD1. Per the germline V gene, CDR1 is LGHNA and CDR2 is YSLEER. Trimming took 0 bases from V and 4 from J; bases not matched to a gene: 7. The CDR3 length is 17 residues.

The chain combines TRBV29-1 with TRBJ2-3; tentatively, D is TRBD1 (5 bases). Germline assignment: CDR1 SQVTM and CDR2 ANQGSEA. The germline V and J ends were trimmed by 3 bases and 2 bases, with 9 bases remaining between them. CDR3 length equals 13 residues. This CDR3 reads CSVDDSYTDTQYF. CDR3 nucleotides: TGCAGCGTTGATGACAGTTACACAGATACGCAGTATTTT.

The chain recombines TRBV20-1 with TRBJ1-5; D is undetermined. Trimming took off 7 bases at V and 4 bases at J, with 14 bases between the two ends. The CDR3 has 13 residues. Looked up from germline, CDR1 is DFQATT and CDR2 is SNEGSKA (reference sequence). CDR3 region: CSVRVFGNQPQHF. In nucleotides, the CDR3 is TGCAGTGTAAGGGTATTCGGGAATCAGCCCCAGCATTTT.

This clonotype occurred a few times. This chain connects TRBV28 to TRBJ1-2, with unresolved D. Per the germline V gene, CDR1 is MDHEN and CDR2 is SYDVKM. The V gene lost 6 bases and the J gene lost 5 bases, with 19 bases spanning the gap. This CDR3 region has 15 residues. In DNA, the CDR3 is TGTGCCAGCAGCACACTGGAAGGGTACTTGTATGGCTACACCTTC. Translated: CASSTLEGYLYGYTF.

The chain recombines TRBV20-1 with TRBJ2-7; D could derive from TRBD1 or TRBD2 (5 bases each). The ends were cut back, 6 bases at V and 2 bases at J, with 32 bases in the middle. CDR1 DFQATT and CDR2 SNEGSKA come from the germline V gene (reference sequence). This CDR3 is built from 19 residues. The DNA for the CDR3 is TGCAGTGCACCTCCCCCGGGACCACGCTCCCAGACGGCGACCTACGAGCAGTACTTC. As protein: CSAPPPGPRSQTATYEQYF.

This clonotype was seen a handful of times. The V gene is TRBV21-1, the J gene TRBJ1-1; the DNA was not compared with TRBD1, the D call given in the table. TRBV21-1 is designated a pseudogene. The CDR3 contains 10 residues. This CDR3 reads CASSRDRAFF. The CDR3 DNA is TGTGCCAGCTCCCGGGACAGAGCTTTCTTT.

V usage is TRBV5-1 and J usage is TRBJ2-5, with 7 bases identical to TRBD1. Per the germline V gene, CDR1 is SGHRS and CDR2 is YFSETQ. The CDR3 is 16 amino acids. V was pared by 4 bases and J by 0 bases, with 9 bases of the junction left unmatched. CDR3 loop: CASSPRTGRYQETQYF. The DNA of the CDR3 is TGCGCCAGCAGCCCACGGACAGGCCGGTACCAAGAGACCCAGTACTTC.

This clonotype has a handful of counts. The chain carries TRBV18 and TRBJ1-5; the match to TRBD1 covers 7 bases. Trimming cost V 4 bases and J 7 bases; bases outside gene matches: 13. This CDR3 spans 16 amino acids. From germline, CDR1 is KGHSH and CDR2 LQKENI. CDR3 sequence: CASSLVRQGEGQPQHF. In nucleotides, the CDR3 is TGTGCCAGCTCACTAGTCAGGCAGGGGGAAGGACAGCCCCAGCATTTT.

This chain connects TRBV20-1 to TRBJ2-5, with 9 positions matching TRBD2. Germline V gene sequence: CDR1 DFQATT, CDR2 SNEGSKA (reference sequence). J lost 2 bases, V lost 8 bases, and 9 bases had no gene match. This CDR3 spans 14 amino acids. The CDR3 sequence is CSSQDSGGQETQYF. The DNA for the CDR3 is TGCAGTTCTCAAGATAGCGGGGGACAAGAGACCCAGTACTTC.

This clonotype was counted at least ten times. The chain employs TRBV29-1 and TRBJ2-3, with a tentative D call TRBD2 (6 bases). The CDR3 loop spans 11 amino acids. V gave up 7 bases and J gave up 6 bases, with 11 bases separating them. The germline CDR1 and CDR2 sequences are SQVTM and ANQGSEA. CDR3 region: CSAAEGDTQYF. The CDR3 DNA sequence: TGCAGCGCCGCGGAGGGTGATACGCAGTATTTT.

The chain links TRBV6-2 or TRBV6-3 to TRBJ2-1, with a possible D match to TRBD1 (9 bases). V lost 4 bases, J lost 4 bases, and 38 bases lay in between. The CDR3 is made up of 23 amino acids. CDR1 is MNHEY, CDR2 SVGEGT, per germline. This CDR3 is CASSSRDRVRGYGLALHYNEQFF. The CDR3 nucleotides are TGTGCCAGCAGTTCCCGGGACAGGGTACGAGGATATGGACTAGCCTTGCATTACAATGAGCAGTTCTTC.

The chain uses TRBV20-1 and TRBJ2-3; 15 positions match TRBD2. Trimming took 0 bases from V and 4 from J; bases not matched to a gene: 8. The germline gives CDR1 DFQATT, CDR2 SNEGSKA (reference sequence). The CDR3 covers 18 residues. CDR3 protein: CSARDPTGLAGGPDTQYF. CDR3 sequence (DNA): TGCAGTGCTAGAGATCCGACCGGACTAGCGGGGGGGCCAGATACGCAGTATTTT.

In DNA form, the CDR3 reads TGTGCCAGCAGCCGTGGGCGCGCAGATACGCAGTATTTT. Translation gives CASSRGRADTQYF. The J gene is TRBJ2-3, the V gene TRBV3-1; D unclear. CDR1 LGHDT and CDR2 YNNKEL come from the germline V gene (reference sequence). This CDR3 contains 13 residues. The V gene lost 4 bases and the J gene lost 4 bases, with 9 bases spanning the gap.